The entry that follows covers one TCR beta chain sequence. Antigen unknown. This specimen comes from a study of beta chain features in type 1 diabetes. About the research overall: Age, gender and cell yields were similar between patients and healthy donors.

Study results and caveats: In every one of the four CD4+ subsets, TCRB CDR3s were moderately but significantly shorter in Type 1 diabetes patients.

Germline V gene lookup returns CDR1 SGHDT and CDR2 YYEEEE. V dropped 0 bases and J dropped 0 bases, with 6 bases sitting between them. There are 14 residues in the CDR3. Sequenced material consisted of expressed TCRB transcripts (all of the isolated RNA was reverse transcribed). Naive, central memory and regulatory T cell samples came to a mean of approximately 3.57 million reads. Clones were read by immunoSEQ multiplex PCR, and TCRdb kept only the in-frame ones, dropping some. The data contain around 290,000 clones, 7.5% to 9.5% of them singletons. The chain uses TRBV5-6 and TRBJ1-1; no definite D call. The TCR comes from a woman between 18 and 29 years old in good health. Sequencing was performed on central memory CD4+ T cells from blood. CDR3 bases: TGTGCCAGCAGCTTGGTCTTTATGAACACTGAAGCTTTCTTT. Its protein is CASSLVFMNTEAFF.